Listed below are T cell receptor beta chains from one sample, sequenced in a study of blood T cells in healthy people across ages. TCRdb passed the 5' RACE reads through MiXCR, listing each CDR3 protein once. The sample lists some 1.5 million distinct CDR3 sequences, approximately 42% occurring once. The sample taken for sequencing was blood. Receptor source: a young woman in good health. The CDR3 runs from the conserved cysteine through the conserved F or W. A D gene is named only where the DNA matches it firmly. Size values are once, few and many counts, or a class for expanded clones, and some rows have none.

v_call: TRBV11-1; d_call: -; j_call: TRBJ2-7; clone_size: few; cdr3_aa: CASSFGLSSGSYEQYF; cdr3_nt: TGTGCCAGCAGCTTCGGGTTATCTTCAGGGTCCTACGAGCAGTACTTC
v_call: TRBV29-1; d_call: TRBD1; j_call: TRBJ2-1; clone_size: -; cdr3_aa: CSVEGGTGGDEQFF; cdr3_nt: TGCAGCGTTGAGGGCGGGACAGGGGGTGATGAGCAGTTCTTC
v_call: TRBV12-3/TRBV12-4; d_call: TRBD1; j_call: TRBJ1-4; clone_size: few; cdr3_aa: CASSFQGATSEKLFF; cdr3_nt: TGTGCCAGCAGTTTCCAGGGGGCGACTAGTGAAAAACTGTTTTTT
v_call: TRBV5-1; d_call: TRBD1; j_call: TRBJ1-4; clone_size: -; cdr3_aa: CASSPGQGQQEKLFF; cdr3_nt: TGCGCCAGCAGCCCGGGACAGGGACAGCAGGAAAAACTGTTTTTT
v_call: TRBV2; d_call: -; j_call: TRBJ2-1; clone_size: -; cdr3_aa: CASPGDLSYNKQFF; cdr3_nt: TGTGCCAGCCCTGGGGACTTATCCTACAATAAGCAGTTCTTC
v_call: TRBV30; d_call: -; j_call: TRBJ1-1; clone_size: once; cdr3_aa: CAWSVLSETEAFF; cdr3_nt: TGTGCCTGGAGTGTATTGTCGGAGACTGAAGCTTTCTTT
v_call: TRBV25-1; d_call: TRBD1; j_call: TRBJ2-1; clone_size: -; cdr3_aa: CASSAGQGPDEQFF; cdr3_nt: TGTGCCAGCAGTGCAGGACAGGGGCCCGATGAGCAGTTCTTC
v_call: TRBV7-9; d_call: -; j_call: TRBJ1-2; clone_size: -; cdr3_aa: CASSFWSGRINYGYTF; cdr3_nt: TGTGCCAGCAGCTTTTGGTCGGGACGGATTAACTATGGCTACACCTTC
v_call: TRBV6-5; d_call: -; j_call: TRBJ2-3; clone_size: once; cdr3_aa: CAARGPFIDTQYF; cdr3_nt: TGTGCCGCGAGAGGGCCATTCATAGATACGCAGTATTTT
v_call: TRBV12-3/TRBV12-4; d_call: -; j_call: TRBJ2-4; clone_size: few; cdr3_aa: CASRPSRRNIQYF; cdr3_nt: TGTGCCAGCCGGCCTTCACGGAGAAACATTCAGTACTTC
v_call: TRBV20-1; d_call: TRBD2; j_call: TRBJ2-3; clone_size: -; cdr3_aa: CSARDIAGALDTQYF; cdr3_nt: TGCAGTGCTAGAGATATAGCGGGGGCCCTAGATACGCAGTATTTT
v_call: TRBV6-6; d_call: -; j_call: TRBJ1-1; clone_size: -; cdr3_aa: CASARTEAFF; cdr3_nt: TGTGCCAGCGCCAGGACTGAAGCTTTCTTT
v_call: TRBV29-1; d_call: TRBD2; j_call: TRBJ2-3; clone_size: -; cdr3_aa: CSVLPGLHTDTQYF; cdr3_nt: TGCAGCGTTCTCCCGGGACTACACACAGATACGCAGTATTTT
v_call: TRBV12-3/TRBV12-4; d_call: TRBD2; j_call: TRBJ2-7; clone_size: -; cdr3_aa: CASSFDGTSGERAEQYF; cdr3_nt: TGTGCCAGCAGTTTCGATGGGACTAGCGGGGAAAGGGCCGAGCAGTACTTC
v_call: TRBV12-3/TRBV12-4; d_call: TRBD1; j_call: TRBJ2-7; clone_size: -; cdr3_aa: CASSSTGGWGEQYF; cdr3_nt: TGTGCCAGCAGTTCGACAGGGGGCTGGGGGGAGCAGTACTTC
v_call: TRBV7-3; d_call: -; j_call: TRBJ2-7; clone_size: -; cdr3_aa: CASSPQPGSSYEQYF; cdr3_nt: TGTGCCAGCAGCCCCCAACCAGGGAGCTCCTACGAGCAGTACTTC
v_call: TRBV27; d_call: -; j_call: TRBJ1-5; clone_size: -; cdr3_aa: CASSLSVKGSNQPQHF; cdr3_nt: TGTGCCAGCAGTTTATCGGTCAAAGGTAGCAATCAGCCCCAGCATTTT
v_call: TRBV9; d_call: -; j_call: TRBJ2-7; clone_size: -; cdr3_aa: CASSVEDSRLGEQYF; cdr3_nt: TGTGCCAGCAGCGTAGAAGACAGTCGTTTGGGCGAGCAGTACTTC
v_call: TRBV11-2; d_call: TRBD2; j_call: TRBJ2-1; clone_size: few; cdr3_aa: CASSVSSGQSFF; cdr3_nt: TGTGCCAGCAGCGTATCTAGCGGCCAGTCGTTCTTC
v_call: TRBV7-2; d_call: -; j_call: TRBJ1-1; clone_size: few; cdr3_aa: CASSFRANTEAFF; cdr3_nt: TGTGCCAGCAGCTTCCGGGCGAACACTGAAGCTTTCTTT
v_call: TRBV27; d_call: TRBD1; j_call: TRBJ2-7; clone_size: few; cdr3_aa: CASSTPRTGVGEQYF; cdr3_nt: TGTGCCAGCAGTACCCCAAGGACAGGGGTAGGCGAGCAGTACTTC
v_call: TRBV4-1; d_call: -; j_call: TRBJ1-5; clone_size: -; cdr3_aa: CASSHPGQHQPQHF; cdr3_nt: TGCGCCAGCAGCCACCCCGGCCAGCATCAGCCCCAGCATTTT
v_call: TRBV20-1; d_call: -; j_call: TRBJ2-2; clone_size: -; cdr3_aa: CRIGTVNTGELFF; cdr3_nt: TGCAGGATAGGGACGGTGAACACCGGGGAGCTGTTTTTT
v_call: TRBV5-1; d_call: -; j_call: TRBJ2-3; clone_size: -; cdr3_aa: CASSLDVGFGTDTQYF; cdr3_nt: TGCGCCAGCAGCTTGGATGTAGGGTTTGGCACAGATACGCAGTATTTT
v_call: TRBV10-3; d_call: -; j_call: TRBJ2-1; clone_size: -; cdr3_aa: CAIMGSGDEQFF; cdr3_nt: TGTGCCATCATGGGCAGCGGAGATGAGCAGTTCTTC
v_call: TRBV20-1; d_call: -; j_call: TRBJ2-3; clone_size: -; cdr3_aa: CSARGGAEFFDTQYF; cdr3_nt: TGCAGTGCTAGAGGGGGGGCAGAGTTTTTCGATACGCAGTATTTT
v_call: TRBV4-1; d_call: -; j_call: TRBJ2-3; clone_size: many; cdr3_aa: CASSDTGSDTQYF; cdr3_nt: TGCGCCAGCAGCGATACAGGCTCAGATACGCAGTATTTT
v_call: TRBV29-1; d_call: -; j_call: TRBJ1-2; clone_size: many; cdr3_aa: CSVEGYGYTF; cdr3_nt: TGCAGCGTTGAAGGCTATGGCTACACCTTC
v_call: TRBV20-1; d_call: TRBD2; j_call: TRBJ2-7; clone_size: many; cdr3_aa: CSARDLTGTSGKSSYEQYF; cdr3_nt: TGCAGTGCTAGAGATTTGACCGGGACTAGCGGGAAAAGCTCCTACGAGCAGTACTTC
v_call: TRBV4-3; d_call: -; j_call: TRBJ1-1; clone_size: few; cdr3_aa: CASSQELDGTSSEAFF; cdr3_nt: TGCGCCAGCAGCCAAGAACTCGATGGGACGTCTTCTGAAGCTTTCTTT
v_call: TRBV4-2; d_call: -; j_call: TRBJ2-3; clone_size: -; cdr3_aa: CASSQSAGVRDTQYF; cdr3_nt: TGTGCCAGCAGCCAATCTGCAGGGGTAAGAGATACGCAGTATTTT
v_call: TRBV7-9; d_call: TRBD2; j_call: TRBJ2-5; clone_size: -; cdr3_aa: CASSRGLAGEEEQYF; cdr3_nt: TGTGCCAGCAGCCGCGGACTAGCGGGAGAAGAGGAGCAGTACTTC
v_call: TRBV27; d_call: -; j_call: TRBJ2-3; clone_size: few; cdr3_aa: CASSFWGAGFNPDTQYF; cdr3_nt: TGTGCTAGCAGTTTCTGGGGTGCAGGGTTTAATCCAGATACGCAGTATTTT
v_call: TRBV6-5; d_call: TRBD2; j_call: TRBJ2-1; clone_size: few; cdr3_aa: CASSRTSGIHEQFF; cdr3_nt: TGTGCCAGCAGTAGGACTAGCGGGATCCATGAGCAGTTCTTC
v_call: TRBV20-1; d_call: -; j_call: TRBJ1-5; clone_size: -; cdr3_aa: CSASGPKFNQPQHF; cdr3_nt: TGCAGTGCTTCCGGGCCCAAATTCAATCAGCCCCAGCATTTT
v_call: TRBV28; d_call: -; j_call: TRBJ2-7; clone_size: -; cdr3_aa: CASSGQDWVTYEQYF; cdr3_nt: TGTGCCAGCAGTGGCCAGGACTGGGTGACCTACGAGCAGTACTTC
v_call: TRBV11-2; d_call: TRBD1; j_call: TRBJ2-7; clone_size: -; cdr3_aa: CASTPRWDRVSQYF; cdr3_nt: TGTGCCAGCACTCCTCGATGGGACAGGGTTAGTCAGTACTTC
v_call: TRBV9; d_call: TRBD2; j_call: TRBJ2-3; clone_size: few; cdr3_aa: CASTDGTTPTDTQYF; cdr3_nt: TGTGCCAGCACCGACGGGACTACTCCCACAGATACGCAGTATTTT
v_call: TRBV24-1; d_call: -; j_call: TRBJ2-5; clone_size: few; cdr3_aa: CATKDTQETQYF; cdr3_nt: TGTGCCACCAAGGACACCCAAGAGACCCAGTACTTC
v_call: TRBV3-1; d_call: -; j_call: TRBJ2-3; clone_size: few; cdr3_aa: CASSQVARASGTDTQYF; cdr3_nt: TGTGCCAGCAGCCAAGTGGCGCGGGCCTCCGGCACAGATACGCAGTATTTT
v_call: TRBV5-4; d_call: -; j_call: TRBJ2-7; clone_size: few; cdr3_aa: CASRWDGSYEQYF; cdr3_nt: TGTGCCAGCAGGTGGGACGGCTCCTACGAGCAGTACTTC
v_call: TRBV10-1; d_call: -; j_call: TRBJ2-3; clone_size: few; cdr3_aa: CASSGGGFDTQYF; cdr3_nt: TGCGCCAGCAGTGGGGGAGGATTCGATACGCAGTATTTT
v_call: TRBV7-9; d_call: -; j_call: TRBJ2-1; clone_size: few; cdr3_aa: CASTTSGSSYNEQFF; cdr3_nt: TGTGCCAGCACCACCTCCGGGAGCTCCTACAATGAGCAGTTCTTC
v_call: TRBV6-5; d_call: -; j_call: TRBJ2-7; clone_size: few; cdr3_aa: CAPRGYEQYF; cdr3_nt: TGTGCCCCACGGGGCTACGAGCAGTACTTC
v_call: TRBV4-3; d_call: TRBD2; j_call: TRBJ2-5; clone_size: -; cdr3_aa: CASSQDGLAGAKQYF; cdr3_nt: TGCGCCAGCAGCCAAGATGGACTAGCGGGGGCCAAGCAGTACTTC
v_call: TRBV29-1; d_call: -; j_call: TRBJ1-2; clone_size: -; cdr3_aa: CSAVQNPNYGYTF; cdr3_nt: TGCAGCGCCGTACAGAACCCTAACTATGGCTACACCTTC
v_call: TRBV7-3; d_call: -; j_call: TRBJ2-3; clone_size: many; cdr3_aa: CASSLDPSDTQYF; cdr3_nt: TGTGCCAGCAGCTTAGACCCCTCAGATACGCAGTATTTT
v_call: TRBV9; d_call: TRBD2; j_call: TRBJ2-7; clone_size: -; cdr3_aa: CASSVVGLPNFNEQYF; cdr3_nt: TGTGCCAGCAGCGTAGTGGGACTACCAAACTTCAATGAGCAGTACTTC
v_call: TRBV20-1; d_call: -; j_call: TRBJ2-2; clone_size: -; cdr3_aa: CSAVLRTGELFF; cdr3_nt: TGCAGTGCTGTTTTACGGACCGGGGAGCTGTTTTTT
v_call: TRBV6-6; d_call: -; j_call: TRBJ1-1; clone_size: -; cdr3_aa: CASSYSIGVLNTEAFF; cdr3_nt: TGTGCCAGCAGTTACTCGATAGGGGTTCTGAACACTGAAGCTTTCTTT
v_call: TRBV29-1; d_call: -; j_call: TRBJ2-5; clone_size: -; cdr3_aa: CSVEEWQGYHEQYF; cdr3_nt: TGCAGCGTTGAAGAATGGCAGGGCTATCATGAGCAGTACTTC
v_call: TRBV7-2; d_call: -; j_call: TRBJ1-5; clone_size: few; cdr3_aa: CASSLRVEQPQHF; cdr3_nt: TGTGCCAGCAGCTTAAGGGTTGAGCAGCCCCAGCATTTT
v_call: TRBV15; d_call: -; j_call: TRBJ2-1; clone_size: few; cdr3_aa: CATSRDGGRGLKEQFF; cdr3_nt: TGTGCCACCAGCAGAGATGGGGGCAGGGGACTGAAGGAGCAGTTCTTC
v_call: TRBV15; d_call: TRBD1; j_call: TRBJ2-3; clone_size: few; cdr3_aa: CATSGQGAIDTQYF; cdr3_nt: TGTGCCACCTCGGGACAGGGGGCAATAGATACGCAGTATTTT
v_call: TRBV4-2; d_call: -; j_call: TRBJ2-7; clone_size: few; cdr3_aa: CASSQEQPQGLYEQYF; cdr3_nt: TGTGCCAGCAGCCAAGAGCAGCCCCAGGGTCTCTACGAGCAGTACTTC
v_call: TRBV4-1; d_call: -; j_call: TRBJ1-2; clone_size: -; cdr3_aa: CASSQEQGTNYGYTF; cdr3_nt: TGCGCCAGCAGCCAAGAACAGGGTACTAACTATGGCTACACCTTC
v_call: TRBV7-2; d_call: TRBD2; j_call: TRBJ2-7; clone_size: few; cdr3_aa: CASSLAMAGGIYEQYF; cdr3_nt: TGTGCCAGCAGCTTAGCGATGGCGGGGGGCATTTACGAGCAGTACTTC
v_call: TRBV20-1; d_call: -; j_call: TRBJ2-7; clone_size: few; cdr3_aa: CSARGGRAPYEQYF; cdr3_nt: TGCAGTGCTAGGGGGGGCAGGGCGCCCTACGAGCAGTACTTC
v_call: TRBV12-3/TRBV12-4; d_call: -; j_call: TRBJ2-3; clone_size: few; cdr3_aa: CASSSSSRAKDTQYF; cdr3_nt: TGTGCCAGCAGTTCCTCCAGCAGGGCCAAAGATACGCAGTATTTT